These 25 T cell receptor beta chains were sequenced from one sample in a study of blood T cell repertoires in COVID-19. The table came from immunoSEQ multiplex PCR; TCRdb's copy has only in-frame clones and leaves some out. Here the sample spans fewer than 110,000 clones, 84% being singletons. The sequencing sample was made of peripheral blood. The receptors stem from a human donor in a cohort sampled during active COVID-19.

This chain connects TRBV5-1 to TRBJ2-2, with TRBD1 matching 7 bases. Germline loops: CDR1 SGHRS, CDR2 YFSETQ. V gave up 2 bases and J gave up 7 bases; unmatched junction bases: 5. The CDR3 has 14 residues. This CDR3 reads CASSLQGTDGELFF. The CDR3 DNA reads as TGCGCCAGCAGCTTACAGGGGACCGACGGGGAGCTGTTTTTT.

This rearrangement joins TRBV9 to TRBJ2-1, with 7 bases matching TRBD2. Germline CDR1 and CDR2: SGDLS and YYNGEE. The CDR3 consists of 14 residues. V was pared by 3 bases and J by 6 bases, with 6 bases of the junction left unmatched. The CDR3: CASSDTGTTNEQFF. The CDR3 DNA reads TGTGCCAGCAGCGACACCGGGACTACCAATGAGCAGTTCTTC. Filled out from reference TRBV9 and TRBJ2-1, the complete variable domain reads DSGVTQTPKHLITATGQRVTLRCSPRSGDLSVYWYQQSLDQGLQFLIQYYNGEERAKGNILERFSAQQFPDLHSELNLSSLELGDSALYFCASSDTGTTNEQFFGPGTRLTVL.

The chain has TRBV11-3 and TRBJ2-2; 7 bases align to TRBD1. Germline V gives CDR1 SGHNT, CDR2 YENEEA. With V trimmed by 6 bases and J by 2 bases, 6 bases remained unmatched. The length of the CDR3 is 15 residues. This CDR3 reads CASRAGTANTGELFF. CDR3 sequence (DNA): TGTGCCAGCAGGGCCGGGACAGCCAACACCGGGGAGCTGTTTTTT.

The chain uses TRBV6-1 and TRBJ1-4; D might be TRBD1 (5 bases). The CDR3 consists of 19 residues. CDR1 and CDR2 (germline): MNHNS, SASEGT. The V and J ends lost 1 base and 7 bases respectively, with 25 bases between them. Here the CDR3 DNA reads TGTGCCAGCAGTGAAGAAGGCAGTCGATGGCCCGGGGGGGGTGAAAAACTGTTTTTT. Translated: CASSEEGSRWPGGGEKLFF.

This clone was seen a single time. The chain combines TRBV10-3 with TRBJ1-2, with D perhaps matching TRBD1 (6 bases). V dropped 0 bases and J dropped 4 bases, with 15 bases sitting between them. The CDR3 covers 16 residues. Per germline, CDR1 ENHRY and CDR2 SYGVKD. CDR3 region: CAISESGGGAGYGYTF. The CDR3 nucleotides read TGTGCCATCAGTGAGTCCGGCGGGGGCGCCGGCTATGGCTACACCTTC.

The rearrangement joins TRBV19 to TRBJ1-2, with TRBD1 matching over 8 bases. V dropped 8 bases and J dropped 5; count of bases not matched to a gene: 13. This CDR3 comprises 15 residues. CDR1 and CDR2 from the germline V gene are LNHDA and SQIVND (reference sequence). This CDR3 reads CASSLSGTGGYGYTF. In nucleotides, the CDR3 is TGTGCCAGTTCACTATCCGGGACAGGTGGATATGGCTACACCTTC.

This clone was counted between two and nine times. This chain links TRBV2 with TRBJ1-2; the match to TRBD1 covers 10 bases. Germline V CDR1 and CDR2: SNHLY, FYNNEI. The trim removed 5 bases at V and 2 bases at J, leaving 2 bases unmatched. This CDR3 spans 14 amino acids. The CDR3 coding sequence is TGTGCCAGCAGTCCGGGACAGGGGAACTATGGCTACACCTTC. Its protein is CASSPGQGNYGYTF.

The chain links TRBV7-2 to TRBJ2-3; 10 bases line up with TRBD2. The CDR3 loop spans 16 amino acids. With V trimmed by 5 bases and J by 8 bases, 13 bases remained unmatched. Germline CDR1 and CDR2: SGHTA and FQGNSA. The CDR3 sequence: CASSPEQRGGYATQYF. The CDR3 nucleotides are TGTGCCAGCAGCCCAGAGCAGCGGGGGGGCTATGCTACGCAGTATTTT.

CDR3 bases: TGTGCCAGCTCACCACCGAAGGACAGGGGATCCACCGGGGAGCTGTTTTTT. This codes for CASSPPKDRGSTGELFF. The chain couples TRBV18 to TRBJ2-2, with TRBD1 matching over 9 bases. The V segment lost 0 bases and the J segment 4 bases; nucleotides outside the gene matches: 6. Germline CDR1 and CDR2: KGHSH and LQKENI. The CDR3 consists of 17 residues.

The rearrangement joins TRBV5-1 to TRBJ2-3; a weak D match, TRBD1 (6 bases). V was cut by 4 bases and J by 3 bases, with 9 bases left in between. Germline V lookup: CDR1 SGHRS, CDR2 YFSETQ. CDR3 size: 13 residues. The CDR3 loop is CASSPDRTDTQYF. The CDR3 DNA reads as TGCGCCAGCAGCCCAGACAGGACAGATACGCAGTATTTT.

This chain uses TRBV7-8 with TRBJ1-1; maybe TRBD1 (5 bases). CDR1 and CDR2 from the germline V gene are SGHVS and FQNEAQ. V lost 3 bases, J lost 8 bases, and 10 bases lay in between. CDR3 length equals 12 residues. CDR3 amino acids: CASSLDGQEAFF. The CDR3 nucleotides read TGTGCCAGCAGCTTGGATGGACAAGAAGCTTTCTTT.

The chain recombines TRBV7-7 with TRBJ2-1, with 11 bases identical to TRBD2. The V gene end was trimmed by 0 bases and the J gene end by 2 bases; junction bases not matched to a gene: 18. The V gene's germline CDR1 is SSHAT and CDR2 FNYEAQ (reference sequence). The CDR3 has 22 amino acids. The CDR3 DNA reads as TGTGCCAGCAGCTTAGCCCCCCCAATAGCGGGGGGGCCTCACGGGGCCTACAATGAGCAGTTCTTC. This translates into CASSLAPPIAGGPHGAYNEQFF.

This rearrangement joins TRBV29-1 to TRBJ1-1, with D possibly matching TRBD1 (6 bases). The V gene lost 6 bases and the J gene lost 0 bases, with 17 bases spanning the gap. CDR1 SQVTM and CDR2 ANQGSEA come from the germline V gene. The CDR3 runs 15 residues. In DNA, the CDR3 is TGCAGCGTAACCATCACAGGGACCATGAACACTGAAGCTTTCTTT. This translates into CSVTITGTMNTEAFF.

The CDR3 region is CSPGRGGSNQPQHF. The DNA for the CDR3 is TGCAGCCCGGGGAGGGGAGGAAGCAATCAGCCCCAGCATTTT. The V call is TRBV29-1, the J call TRBJ1-5, with D tentatively TRBD1 (5 bases). Trimming took 8 bases from V and 1 from J, leaving 15 bases between them. There are 14 residues in the CDR3. Germline lookup yields CDR1 SQVTM and CDR2 ANQGSEA.

The rearrangement links TRBV6-6 to TRBJ2-1; 10 nucleotides align to TRBD1. The V segment lost 8 bases and the J segment 9 bases; nucleotides outside the gene matches: 10. The CDR3 covers 14 residues. Germline-derived CDR1 and CDR2 are MNHNY and SVGAGI (reference sequence). This CDR3 is CASLAGQGVGEQFF. In DNA form, the CDR3 reads TGTGCCAGCCTTGCCGGACAGGGGGTGGGTGAGCAGTTCTTC.

The V and J genes are TRBV15 and TRBJ2-7, with 9 bases identical to TRBD1. This CDR3 is 16 amino acids long. V shed 2 bases, J shed 4 bases, and the junction held 9 bases outside the gene matches. Germline CDR1 LNHNV, CDR2 YYDKDF (reference sequence). As DNA, the CDR3 is TGTGCCACCAGCAGATCAGGACAGGGGAGGCGATACGAGCAGTACTTC. This gives the protein CATSRSGQGRRYEQYF.

This clone appeared once. The chain uses TRBV10-3 and TRBJ2-7; TRBD2 is a possible D gene (6 bases). This CDR3 has 14 amino acids. Germline CDR1 ENHRY, CDR2 SYGVKD. V shed 10 bases and J shed 1 base, with 17 bases lying between them. The CDR3 sequence is CATHAGTGSYEQYF. In DNA form, the CDR3 reads TGTGCCACCCACGCGGGGACGGGTTCCTACGAGCAGTACTTC.

V is TRBV7-2 and J is TRBJ1-1; TRBD1 matches 7 bases. The CDR3 extends over 14 amino acids. V lost 2 bases and J lost 5; bases outside the gene matches: 5. The V gene's germline CDR1 is SGHTA and CDR2 FQGNSA. The CDR3 sequence: CASSLKQGRTEAFF. The CDR3 DNA is TGTGCCAGCAGCTTAAAACAGGGGAGGACTGAAGCTTTCTTT.

The V gene is TRBV2, the J gene TRBJ2-7, with 10 bases identical to TRBD1. The V gene's germline CDR1 is SNHLY and CDR2 FYNNEI. The CDR3 is 14 residues long. V shed 6 bases, J shed 2 bases, and the junction held 4 bases outside the gene matches. The CDR3 coding sequence is TGTGCCAGCAGCACGGGACAGGGGCCCTACGAGCAGTACTTC. Translation: CASSTGQGPYEQYF.

The chain is built from TRBV29-1 and TRBJ2-5, with 7 nucleotides matching TRBD1. The length of the CDR3 is 14 residues. V gave up 5 bases and J gave up 1 base; unmatched junction bases: 7. CDR1 and CDR2 (germline): SQVTM, ANQGSEA. The CDR3 DNA follows: TGCAGCGTTTTCTCCCGGGACAGCCAAGAGACCCAGTACTTC. It yields the protein CSVFSRDSQETQYF. The variable domain in full, completed from reference TRBV29-1 and TRBJ2-5, reads SAVISQKPSRDICQRGTSLTIQCQVDSQVTMMFWYRQQPGQSLTLIATANQGSEATYESGFVIDKFPISRPNLTFSTLTVSNMSPEDSSIYLCSVFSRDSQETQYFGPGTRLLVL.

The rearrangement links TRBV7-2 to TRBJ1-1; TRBD1 agrees at 7 bases. Germline lookup yields CDR1 SGHTA and CDR2 FQGNSA. Trimming cost V 6 bases and J 0 bases; bases outside gene matches: 4. The CDR3 runs 14 residues. CDR3 in amino acids: CASRQGFLNTEAFF. For the CDR3, the DNA is TGTGCCAGCAGACAGGGGTTTTTGAACACTGAAGCTTTCTTT.

CDR3 region: CASSPTTLGRGLAPYEQYF. CDR3 DNA sequence: TGTGCCAGCAGCCCCACCACCCTGGGCAGGGGACTAGCCCCCTACGAGCAGTACTTC. The chain couples TRBV7-3 to TRBJ2-7, with 9 bases aligning to TRBD2. The CDR3 extends over 19 amino acids. Germline V CDR1 and CDR2: SGHTA, FQGTGA. The V segment lost 5 bases and the J segment 2 bases; nucleotides outside the gene matches: 19. Full variable domain (rest looked up from reference TRBV7-3 and TRBJ2-7): GAGVSQTPSNKVTEKGKYVELRCDPISGHTALYWYRQSLGQGPEFLIYFQGTGAADDSGLPNDRFFAVRPEGSVSTLKIQRTERGDSAVYLCASSPTTLGRGLAPYEQYFGPGTRLTVT.

The chain carries TRBV27 and TRBJ1-1, with D perhaps matching TRBD1 (5 bases). The CDR3 has 18 residues. V shed 6 bases and J shed 0 bases, with 23 bases lying between them. Germline loops: CDR1 MNHEY, CDR2 SMNVEV (reference sequence). The CDR3 coding sequence is TGTGCCAGCAGCCTATCCCGACAGCGCTTTTACATGAACACTGAAGCTTTCTTT. As protein: CASSLSRQRFYMNTEAFF.

This clone has more than one count but fewer than ten. V gene TRBV7-9 combines with J gene TRBJ2-3; 12 bases fit TRBD2. In germline, CDR1 is SEHNR, CDR2 FQNEAQ (reference sequence). The CDR3 is 18 amino acids. V shed 3 bases, J shed 0 bases, and the junction held 7 bases outside the gene matches. The CDR3 is CASSLTSGGPSSTDTQYF. DNA of the CDR3: TGTGCCAGCAGCTTGACTAGCGGGGGTCCATCTAGCACAGATACGCAGTATTTT.

The rearrangement links TRBV11-3 to TRBJ1-4, with D unclear. The V gene lost 10 bases and the J gene lost 0 bases, with 9 bases spanning the gap. CDR1 is SGHNT, CDR2 YENEEA, per germline. This CDR3 is 13 amino acids long. CDR3 DNA sequence: TGTGCCACCTCGCGTGCAACTAATGAAAAACTGTTTTTT. Its protein product is CATSRATNEKLFF.